The rows below give T cell receptor beta chains drawn from one sample of a study of shared clonotypes between healthy human individuals. Method: immunoSEQ multiplex PCR; TCRdb's copy keeps in-frame clones and lacks some. Among about 1.1 million clones listed, 60% to 80% were seen once. The sequenced sample consisted of memory CD4+ T cells from PBMCs. These receptors originate from a man in his late teens or twenties in good health. Some clones in this sample may be carry-over from other donors' samples. Each CDR3 is given with its conserved first and last residue.

TRBV4-3,TRBJ2-3,CASSQPGQGADTQYF
TRBV7-9,TRBJ1-1,CASSRGMNTEAFF
TRBV6-6,TRBJ2-1,CASSYLGLAGIDEQFF
TRBV7-9,TRBJ1-1,CASSLIGTLPQAFF
TRBV5-1,TRBJ2-7,CASSPTSGSRKGEQYF
TRBV18,TRBJ2-7,CASSPVLALSYEQYF
TRBV14,TRBJ2-5,CASSQDAFPSLQETQYF
TRBV6-4,TRBJ2-3,CASSGDRETDTQYF
TRBV15,TRBJ1-2,CATSRGNYGYTF
TRBV5-1,TRBJ1-4,CASSLAKRVGEKLFF
TRBV5-1,TRBJ1-1,CASSTGRTEAFF
TRBV27,TRBJ2-1,CASSLWSGGMDPLSDNEQFF
TRBV7-2,TRBJ1-4,CASSSTIGTARGEKLFF
TRBV18,TRBJ2-5,CASSPPSGGQETQYF
TRBV7-2,TRBJ2-2,CASSRTRVGNGELFF
TRBV7-2,TRBJ2-1,CASSPWRDEQFF
TRBV19,TRBJ2-2,CASSIQANTGELFF
TRBV15,TRBJ1-1,CATSRDRRFTEAFF
TRBV21-1,TRBJ2-5,CASSKVASNETQYF
TRBV28,TRBJ2-5,CASSLSETQYF
TRBV5-1,TRBJ2-7,CASSLGPGINEQYF
TRBV11-1,TRBJ2-5,CASSYPSGGVQETQYF
TRBV5-1,TRBJ2-1,CASSLGLGNEQFF
TRBV5-1,TRBJ2-6,CASSGGGSGANVLTF
TRBV1,TRBJ1-3,CTSSHSRDRDDTIYF
TRBV9,TRBJ2-7,CASSVDFYEQYF
TRBV6-4,TRBJ2-7,CASSDPTHLAGGPRGRYEQYF
TRBV28,TRBJ2-7,CASNQGQGGSYEQYF
TRBV6-1,TRBJ2-1,CASSVKGEQFF
TRBV12-5,TRBJ1-1,CASGLTGDTEAFF
TRBV27,TRBJ2-7,CASSLAGQGRTYEQYF
TRBV11-2,TRBJ2-1,CASSPGVNEQFF
TRBV6-5,TRBJ2-5,CASSYSPGYQETQYF
TRBV28,TRBJ2-1,CASSLTGGNEQFF
TRBV28,TRBJ2-7,CASSWAGGILEQYF